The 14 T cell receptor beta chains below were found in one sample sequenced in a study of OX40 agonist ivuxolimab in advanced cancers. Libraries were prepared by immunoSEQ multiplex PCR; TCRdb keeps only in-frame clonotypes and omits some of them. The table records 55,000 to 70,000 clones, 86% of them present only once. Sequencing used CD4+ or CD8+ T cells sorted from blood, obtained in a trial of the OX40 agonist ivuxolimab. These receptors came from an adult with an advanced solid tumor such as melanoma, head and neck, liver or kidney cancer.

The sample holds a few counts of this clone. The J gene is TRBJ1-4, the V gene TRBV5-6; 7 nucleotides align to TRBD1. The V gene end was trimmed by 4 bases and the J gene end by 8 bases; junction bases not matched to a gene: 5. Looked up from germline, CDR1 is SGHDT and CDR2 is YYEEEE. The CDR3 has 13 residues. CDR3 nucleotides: TGTGCCAGCAGCACACCGACAGGGGAAAAACTGTTTTTT. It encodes CASSTPTGEKLFF.

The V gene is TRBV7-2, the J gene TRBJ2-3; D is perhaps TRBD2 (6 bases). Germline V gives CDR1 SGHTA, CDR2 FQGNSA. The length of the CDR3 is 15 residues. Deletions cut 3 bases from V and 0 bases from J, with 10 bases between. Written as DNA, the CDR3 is TGTGCCAGCAGCTTCTTAGCGGCTAGCACAGATACGCAGTATTTT. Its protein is CASSFLAASTDTQYF.

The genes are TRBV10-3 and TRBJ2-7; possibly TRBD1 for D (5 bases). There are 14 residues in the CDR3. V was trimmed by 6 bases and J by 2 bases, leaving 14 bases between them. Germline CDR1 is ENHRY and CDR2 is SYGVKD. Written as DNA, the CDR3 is TGTGCCATCAGCGCGCAGGGATTAACCTACGAGCAGTACTTC. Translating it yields CAISAQGLTYEQYF.

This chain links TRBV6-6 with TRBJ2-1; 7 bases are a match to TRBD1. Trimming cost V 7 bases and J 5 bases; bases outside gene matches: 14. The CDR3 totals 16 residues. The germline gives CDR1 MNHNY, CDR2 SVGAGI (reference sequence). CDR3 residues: CASTNQGRGGHNEQFF. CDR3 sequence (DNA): TGTGCCAGCACAAATCAGGGTCGAGGGGGCCACAATGAGCAGTTCTTC.

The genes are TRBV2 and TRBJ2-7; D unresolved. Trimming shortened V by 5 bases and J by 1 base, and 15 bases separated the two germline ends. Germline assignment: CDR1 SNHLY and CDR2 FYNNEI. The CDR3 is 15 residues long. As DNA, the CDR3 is TGTGCCAGCAGTAAAGGGCGGAGTGAGTCCTACGAGCAGTACTTC. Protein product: CASSKGRSESYEQYF.

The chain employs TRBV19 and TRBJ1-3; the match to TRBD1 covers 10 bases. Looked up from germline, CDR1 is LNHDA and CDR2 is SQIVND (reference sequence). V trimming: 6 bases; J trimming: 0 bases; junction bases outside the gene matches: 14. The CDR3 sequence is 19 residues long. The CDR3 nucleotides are TGTGCCAGTAGCTTAGTCACCGGGACAGGGGAACTCTCTGGAAACACCATATATTTT. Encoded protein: CASSLVTGTGELSGNTIYF.

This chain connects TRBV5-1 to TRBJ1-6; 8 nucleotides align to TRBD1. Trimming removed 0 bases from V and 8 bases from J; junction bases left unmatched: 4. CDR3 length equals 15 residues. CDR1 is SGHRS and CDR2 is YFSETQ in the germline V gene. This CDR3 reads CASSLAGQVYSPLHF. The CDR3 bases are TGCGCCAGCAGCTTGGCGGGACAGGTATATTCACCCCTCCACTTT.

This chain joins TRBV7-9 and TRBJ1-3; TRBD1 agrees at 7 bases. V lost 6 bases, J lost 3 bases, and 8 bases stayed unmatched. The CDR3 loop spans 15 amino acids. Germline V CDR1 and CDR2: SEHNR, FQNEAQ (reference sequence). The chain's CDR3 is CASRRQGVDGNTIYF. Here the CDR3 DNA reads TGTGCCAGCAGGAGACAGGGAGTAGATGGAAACACCATATATTTT.

CDR3 in amino acids: CASSSITGTGVTGELFF. CDR3 nucleotides: TGTGCCAGCAGCTCTATAACCGGGACAGGGGTCACCGGGGAGCTGTTTTTT. The J gene is TRBJ2-2, the V gene TRBV11-2; 10 positions match TRBD1. V gave up 4 bases and J gave up 4 bases; unmatched junction bases: 9. From germline, CDR1 is SGHAT and CDR2 FQNNGV. This CDR3 has 17 amino acids. The variable domain in full, with the rest retrieved from reference TRBV11-2 and TRBJ2-2, is EAGVAQSPRYKIIEKRQSVAFWCNPISGHATLYWYQQILGQGPKLLIQFQNNGVVDDSQLPKDRFSAERLKGVDSTLKIQPAKLEDSAVYLCASSSITGTGVTGELFFGEGSRLTVL.

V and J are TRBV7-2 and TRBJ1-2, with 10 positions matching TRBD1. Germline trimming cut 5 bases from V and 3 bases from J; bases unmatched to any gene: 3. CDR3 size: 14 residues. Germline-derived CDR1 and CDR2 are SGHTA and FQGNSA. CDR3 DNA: TGTGCCAGCAGCCCAGGACAGGGGGACTATGGCTACACCTTC. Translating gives CASSPGQGDYGYTF.

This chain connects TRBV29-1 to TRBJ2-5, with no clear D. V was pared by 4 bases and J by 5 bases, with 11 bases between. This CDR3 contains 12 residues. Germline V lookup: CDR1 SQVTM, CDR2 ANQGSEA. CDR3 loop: CSVVGGVETQYF. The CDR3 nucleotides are TGCAGCGTTGTAGGTGGGGTTGAGACCCAGTACTTC.

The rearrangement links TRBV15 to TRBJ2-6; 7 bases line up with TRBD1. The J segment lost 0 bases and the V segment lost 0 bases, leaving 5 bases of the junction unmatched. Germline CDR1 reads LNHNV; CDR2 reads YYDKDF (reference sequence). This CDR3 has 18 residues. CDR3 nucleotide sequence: TGTGCCACCAGCAGAGATCGGGACAGAGCCTCTGGGGCCAACGTCCTGACTTTC. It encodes CATSRDRDRASGANVLTF. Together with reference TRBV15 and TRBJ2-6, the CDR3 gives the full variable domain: DAMVIQNPRYQVTQFGKPVTLSCSQTLNHNVMYWYQQKSSQAPKLLFHYYDKDFNNEADTPDNFQSRRPNTSFCFLDIRSPGLGDTAMYLCATSRDRDRASGANVLTFGAGSRLTVL.

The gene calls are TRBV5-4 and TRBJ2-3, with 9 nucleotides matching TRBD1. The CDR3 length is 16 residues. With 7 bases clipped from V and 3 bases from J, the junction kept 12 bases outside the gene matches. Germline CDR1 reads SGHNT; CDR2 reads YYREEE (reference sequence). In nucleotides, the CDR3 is TGTGCCAGCTCAGCTCCACCGGGACAGGGTACAGATACGCAGTATTTT. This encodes CASSAPPGQGTDTQYF.

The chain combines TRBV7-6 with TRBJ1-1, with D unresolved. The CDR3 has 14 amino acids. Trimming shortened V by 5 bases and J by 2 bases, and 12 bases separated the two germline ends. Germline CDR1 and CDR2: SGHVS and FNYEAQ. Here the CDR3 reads CASSKRTGNTEAFF. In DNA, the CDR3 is TGTGCCAGCAGCAAAAGAACCGGTAACACTGAAGCTTTCTTT.